Each of the 28 T cell receptor delta chains below was sequenced from the same sample in a study of gamma-delta chains in newborns, infants, children (dated by TCRdb to the late 2010s). The reads were generated on an Illumina MiSeq. In TCRdb, clones were called once more from the public reads by CATT, and rows of identical DNA were later combined. The sample table records more than 9,000 delta-chain clones; around 3% of these occur just once. The leading ten clones occupy roughly 8.9% of the sample. Sequencing was carried out using blood. These receptors came from a child who was a newborn, infant or young child, either healthy, febrile or measles-vaccinated (not recorded which).

The chain employs TRDV1 and TRDJ1, with D perhaps assigned TRDD2 or TRDD3 (8 bases each). The CDR3 is made up of 19 amino acids. Germline values: CDR1 TSWWSYY, CDR2 QGS. Trimming took 5 bases from V and 0 from J, leaving 25 bases between them. CDR3 sequence: CALGFSSYPGGLHTDKLIF. In DNA form, the CDR3 reads TGTGCTCTTGGGTTTTCTTCCTACCCTGGGGGACTACACACCGATAAACTCATCTTT.

Comments on this clone: One end of the junction fails to match germline, which may point to a read error. The sample holds other DNA sequences that translate to the same CDR3. The V and J genes are TRDV2 and TRDJ3; TRDD3 matches at 8 bases. CDR3 size: 16 residues. The germline CDR1 and CDR2 sequences are GEAIGNYY and EKD. CDR3 bases: TGTGCCTGCGACACCTGGGGGACCTGGGACACCCGACAGATGTTTTTC. It specifies CACDTWGTWDTRQMFF.

This clone was observed a few times. V and J are TRDV2 and TRDJ3; TRDD3 aligns across 9 bases. Germline V gives CDR1 GEAIGNYY, CDR2 EKD. The CDR3 length is 21 residues. Germline trimming cut 3 bases from V and 0 bases from J; bases unmatched to any gene: 14. CDR3 in amino acids: CACDFPGDTGVSSWDTRQMFF. In DNA, the CDR3 is TGTGCCTGTGACTTTCCGGGGGATACCGGGGTTAGCTCCTGGGACACCCGACAGATGTTTTTC.

This clone qualifies as medium-sized. The chain has TRDV2 and TRDJ3, with 9 bases aligning to TRDD3. The CDR3 spans 18 residues. Germline assignment: CDR1 GEAIGNYY and CDR2 EKD. Germline trimming cut 3 bases from V and 0 bases from J; bases unmatched to any gene: 5. The CDR3 sequence is CACDATGGSSWDTRQMFF. CDR3 nucleotide sequence: TGTGCCTGTGACGCTACTGGGGGAAGCTCCTGGGACACCCGACAGATGTTTTTC.

This clone was observed a few times. The V gene is TRDV1, the J gene TRDJ1; TRDD3 agrees at 13 bases. CDR1 and CDR2 (germline): TSWWSYY, QGS. There are 24 residues in the CDR3. The trim removed 2 bases at V and 2 bases at J, leaving 26 bases unmatched. This CDR3 reads CALGEGPSPYWGIRAPAGTDKLIF. In DNA, the CDR3 is TGTGCTCTTGGGGAAGGTCCCAGTCCGTACTGGGGGATACGCGCTCCTGCGGGAACCGATAAACTCATCTTT.

This clone was observed a handful of times. At residue 15, the TCRdb protein and translated DNA are inconsistent; the protein given comes from the DNA. This sequence joins TRDV2 and TRDJ1; 12 bases agree with TRDD3. There are 18 residues in the CDR3. CDR1 GEAIGNYY and CDR2 EKD come from the germline V gene. The CDR3 region is CACDSLLGDTPYTDRLIF. The CDR3 bases are TGTGCCTGTGACTCTTTACTGGGGGATACTCCGTACACCGATAGACTCATCTTT.

This clone was detected a few times. TCRdb lists the protein of a much larger clone for this DNA, which differs at residue 7, so this is likely a read error; the protein given here is translated from the DNA itself. This chain uses TRDV2 with TRDJ2; a possible D gene is TRDD3 (6 bases). The CDR3 is 16 amino acids. Germline CDR1 GEAIGNYY, CDR2 EKD. V was trimmed by 3 bases and J by 1 base, leaving 14 bases between them. CDR3: CACDSLPGDLTAQLFF. The CDR3 region has the DNA TGTGCCTGTGACTCTTTACCGGGGGATTTGACAGCACAACTCTTCTTT.

V usage is TRDV2 and J usage is TRDJ1; 9 bases map to TRDD3. The CDR3 has 15 residues. Germline CDR1 is GEAIGNYY and CDR2 is EKD. The ends lost 5 bases at V and 3 bases at J; junction bases unmatched: 9. This CDR3 is CACVSLGDEPDKLIF. Here the CDR3 DNA reads TGTGCCTGTGTGTCCCTGGGGGATGAACCCGATAAACTCATCTTT.

The table lists this clone with a few counts. This chain joins TRDV2 and TRDJ3; 12 nucleotides line up with TRDD3. The CDR3 consists of 22 residues. In germline, CDR1 is GEAIGNYY, CDR2 EKD. With V trimmed by 3 bases and J by 2 bases, 16 bases remained unmatched. CDR3 sequence (DNA): TGTGCCTGTGACCCCACCTGGAGCTGGGGGATACGTAGCCCCTGGGACACCCGACAGATGTTTTTC. Its translation: CACDPTWSWGIRSPWDTRQMFF.

A word on this clone: This sample includes further DNA sequences coding for the same CDR3. The chain couples TRDV1 to TRDJ1, with 9 bases aligning to TRDD3. CDR1 and CDR2 (germline): TSWWSYY, QGS. V lost 4 bases to trimming and J lost 0 bases; unmatched junction nucleotides: 21. CDR3 length: 21 residues. The CDR3 nucleotides read TGTGCTCTTGGGGGGCCGTTTCCCTCGTACTGGGGGAGGCTATACACCGATAAACTCATCTTT. This gives the protein CALGGPFPSYWGRLYTDKLIF.

In this sample, this clone turned up a few times. The chain carries TRDV3 and TRDJ3, with 13 bases matching TRDD3. Trimming removed 4 bases from V and 3 bases from J; junction bases left unmatched: 24. Germline loops: CDR1 TVYSNPD, CDR2 GDNSRS (reference sequence). The CDR3 sequence is 23 residues long. CDR3 sequence reads: CASIRVLGDTQHSEGWDTRQMFF. Here the CDR3 DNA reads TGTGCCTCCATCCGTGTACTGGGGGATACGCAACATTCTGAAGGCTGGGACACCCGACAGATGTTTTTC.

This rearrangement joins TRDV1 to TRDJ1; 10 positions match TRDD3. V dropped 3 bases and J dropped 2; count of bases not matched to a gene: 6. From germline, CDR1 is TSWWSYY and CDR2 QGS. This CDR3 contains 16 residues. The CDR3 loop is CALGDRLGDSTDKLIF. Here the CDR3 DNA reads TGTGCTCTTGGGGATCGACTGGGGGATTCTACCGATAAACTCATCTTT.

This clone occurred a few times. The V gene is TRDV1, the J gene TRDJ1, with TRDD3 as a possible D gene (5 bases). The CDR3 has 13 residues. The V gene's germline CDR1 is TSWWSYY and CDR2 QGS. The V gene lost 0 bases and the J gene lost 7 bases, with 9 bases spanning the gap. The CDR3 region has the DNA TGTGCTCTTGGGGAACTCCCCGGGGGTAAACTCATCTTT. Translated: CALGELPGGKLIF.

This clone was detected a few times. The junction shows a germline mismatch at one end, possibly a read error. V gene TRDV1 combines with J gene TRDJ2; TRDD3 is a possible D gene (8 bases). The length of the CDR3 is 21 residues. Looked up from germline, CDR1 is TSWWSYY and CDR2 is QGS. The CDR3 reads CALGERDSYSRWGYKAAQLFF. The CDR3 DNA is TGTGCTCTTGGGGAACGAGATTCCTACTCCCGCTGGGGATACAAGGCAGCGCAACTCTTCTTT.

Comments on this clone: Given a far larger clone just one base away, this is likely a sequencing read error. The J gene is TRDJ1, the V gene TRDV2, with 11 positions matching TRDD3. The J gene, absent from TCRdb, was called here by matching the DNA to germline. The CDR3 is 23 amino acids. J was trimmed by 6 bases and V by 0 bases; bases with no gene match: 29. CDR1 is GEAIGNYY and CDR2 is EKD in the germline V gene. CDR3 DNA: TGTGCCTGTGACACCGGAGGATTAAGGGTACTGGGGGATAAAGAGGCGAAAGCCAATAAACTCATCTTT. This sequence encodes CACDTGGLRVLGDKEAKANKLIF.

This clone has more than one count but fewer than ten. The chain carries TRDV3 and TRDJ1; D uncertain. V was cut by 1 base and J by 0 bases, with 6 bases left in between. CDR3 length: 12 amino acids. The germline CDR1 and CDR2 sequences are TVYSNPD and GDNSRS (reference sequence). For the CDR3, the DNA is TGTGCCTTTACTGGAGACACCGATAAACTCATCTTT. This encodes CAFTGDTDKLIF.

This clone appeared a few times. V gene TRDV1 combines with J gene TRDJ1; 9 bases match TRDD3. Trimming took 0 bases from V and 5 from J; bases not matched to a gene: 16. The CDR3 is 19 residues long. Germline V lookup: CDR1 TSWWSYY, CDR2 QGS. The CDR3 DNA is TGTGCTCTTGGGGAACTATACCCCCAGACGAGGGGGATACCGGATAAACTCATCTTT. This gives the protein CALGELYPQTRGIPDKLIF.

The chain links TRDV1 to TRDJ1; 11 nucleotides agree with TRDD3. V gave up 1 base and J gave up 6 bases; unmatched junction bases: 16. Germline V gene data show CDR1 as TSWWSYY and CDR2 as QGS. The CDR3 spans 19 residues. Written as DNA, the CDR3 is TGTGCTCTTGGGGAACGGGGGGCACTGGGGGATAGGTTTCGGAATAAACTCATCTTT. It translates to CALGERGALGDRFRNKLIF.

About this clone: At the DNA level, this CDR3 is encoded by other sequences in the same sample as well. V is TRDV2 and J is TRDJ3; 10 positions match TRDD3. Unmatched junction bases numbered 15, after V lost 1 base and J lost 1 base. The germline V gene has CDR1 GEAIGNYY and CDR2 EKD. This CDR3 is built from 22 residues. As DNA, the CDR3 is TGTGCCTGTGACACTCCATCTTTTACTGGGGGATCGCCTTCCTGGGACACCCGACAGATGTTTTTC. Amino acids: CACDTPSFTGGSPSWDTRQMFF.

Notes on this clone: This may stem from a read error, because a much larger clone lies one nucleotide away. This chain uses TRDV2 with TRDJ1; D remains ambiguous. Trimming cost V 5 bases and J 5 bases, with 35 bases left between them. The CDR3 is 20 amino acids. The germline V gene encodes CDR1 GEAIGNYY and CDR2 EKD. The CDR3 coding sequence is TGTGCCTGTGGCGATGGCCTTGCCCCAGTACTGATTGGAATTTCGGATAAACTCATCTTT. Its protein is CACGDGLAPVLIGISDKLIF.

By share, this clone ranks as medium-sized. Other nucleotide sequences in the sample specify the same CDR3. The CDR3 protein is CACDTVGGYSDKLIF. The CDR3 DNA reads TGTGCCTGTGACACCGTTGGGGGATATTCCGATAAACTCATCTTT. The gene calls are TRDV2 and TRDJ1; 9 bases are shared with TRDD3. The CDR3 runs to 15 residues. Germline CDR1 is GEAIGNYY and CDR2 is EKD. V gave up 0 bases and J gave up 3 bases; unmatched junction bases: 4.

This clone showed up just a few times. TCRdb's entry gives the protein of a much larger clone, which mismatches this DNA's translation at residue 13, likely from a read error; the protein reported here is translated from the DNA. The V gene is TRDV2, the J gene TRDJ1, with 12 nucleotides matching TRDD3. The CDR3 runs to 17 residues. J was trimmed by 8 bases and V by 3 bases; bases with no gene match: 15. Looked up from germline, CDR1 is GEAIGNYY and CDR2 is EKD. The CDR3 region is CACDPVLGDTIEMKLIF. CDR3 DNA sequence: TGTGCCTGTGACCCCGTACTGGGGGATACAATTGAGATGAAACTCATCTTT.

This clone is labeled as medium-sized (0.01 to 0.1%). The V and J genes are TRAV29/DV5 and TRDJ1; D possibly corresponds to TRDD3 (5 bases). V was shortened by 0 bases and J by 4 bases, with 28 bases between the two germline ends. The CDR3 sequence is 19 residues long. Germline assignment: CDR1 NSMFDY and CDR2 ISSIKDK. CDR3 DNA sequence: TGTGCAGCAAGCGTGGGGAGTAAGCCCGCCCTGACAGATGACGATAAACTCATCTTT. Translation gives CAASVGSKPALTDDDKLIF.

The V gene is uncalled and the J gene is TRDJ3; the table's TRDD3 call for D was not verified on the DNA. This CDR3 is built from 19 residues. The CDR3 region has the DNA TGTGCCTGTGACACCGCGGGGGGGATACGCTCCTGGGACACCCGACAGATGTTTTTC. It translates to CACDTAGGIRSWDTRQMFF.

For this clone: A single base separates this from a much larger clone, so it may be a read error. This sample includes further DNA sequences coding for the same CDR3. This sequence joins TRDV2 and TRDJ3; TRDD3 agrees at 8 bases. Trimming removed 0 bases from V and 1 base from J; junction bases left unmatched: 7. Germline assignment: CDR1 GEAIGNYY and CDR2 EKD. CDR3 size: 19 residues. Written as DNA, the CDR3 is TGTGCCTGTGACACCGCATCTGGGGGAAGGTCCTGGGACACCCGACAGATGTTTTTC. This translates into CACDTASGGRSWDTRQMFF.

A word on this clone: A much larger clone lies a single base off, so this may be a read error. This chain joins TRDV2 and TRDJ1; 12 bases are a match to TRDD3. The CDR3 has 19 amino acids. Germline V gene data show CDR1 as GEAIGNYY and CDR2 as EKD. DNA of the CDR3: TGTGCCCGTGACACCGTAAGAATTACTGGGGGATACCGAACCGATAAACTCATCTTT. It yields the protein CARDTVRITGGYRTDKLIF.

Sample share makes this clone medium-sized. This chain connects TRDV2 to TRDJ1; 9 nucleotides align to TRDD3. Germline CDR1 is GEAIGNYY and CDR2 is EKD. The CDR3 totals 17 residues. With V trimmed by 4 bases and J by 0 bases, 11 bases remained unmatched. CDR3 amino acids: CACDGLGDGTYTDKLIF. The DNA of the CDR3 is TGTGCCTGTGATGGCCTGGGGGATGGCACCTACACCGATAAACTCATCTTT.

This clone was seen a handful of times. V is TRDV1 and J is TRDJ3; a possible D gene is TRDD3 (6 bases). From germline, CDR1 is TSWWSYY and CDR2 QGS. The CDR3 extends over 19 amino acids. V was clipped by 3 bases and J by 0 bases, with 15 bases between them. The CDR3 here is CALGEAAGDYSWDTRQMFF. In DNA form, the CDR3 reads TGTGCTCTTGGGGAGGCCGCTGGGGATTACTCCTGGGACACCCGACAGATGTTTTTC.